This T cell receptor beta chain was found in a study of cytomegalovirus exposure and HLA in healthy donors. Findings and limits, study-wide: Earlier analysis looked at TCR beta V segments, and most were productive about 87% or about 30% of the time. Links to common viral pathogens appeared, in a later analysis, for several of the most significant clusters.

Samples came from healthy bone marrow donors. Though nominally healthy at sampling, donors likely had unrecorded immune exposures. Vbeta (60) and Jbeta (13) primers were used in the PCR. Assay: immunoSEQ multiplex PCR; the TCRdb copy retains only in-frame clones and omits some. The repertoire holds 200,000 to 250,000 clones, with around 89% as singletons. This clone was detected once. Its target is not known. The sample comprised PBMCs. The TCR originated in a woman aged 18-29 years in good health and CMV-seronegative.

DNA of the CDR3: TGTGCCAGCAGCTGGGGGACTAGCGGGGAGAATGAGCAGTTCTTC. It specifies CASSWGTSGENEQFF. The rearrangement uses TRBV11-2 and TRBJ2-1; 13 nucleotides line up with TRBD2. This CDR3 comprises 15 residues. V dropped 4 bases and J dropped 7; count of bases not matched to a gene: 4. Germline-derived CDR1 and CDR2 are SGHAT and FQNNGV.